This TCR beta chain was captured by sequencing in a study of blood T cells in healthy people across ages. Study findings and constraints: The CMV status of each donor remained undetermined, and this could have confounded shifts in expanded clonotypes.

As for this clonotype: Its antigen remains unknown.

Sample-barcoded 5' priming and a J-beta primer mix drove a second PCR of about 6 to 12 cycles. The yield of each sample was at least 3 million CDR3-containing paired-end reads. MiXCR, applied by TCRdb to the 5' RACE reads, yields one record per CDR3 protein. The data contain 710,000 or so distinct CDR3 sequences, 32% of them singletons. The CDR3 runs to 17 residues. Germline CDR1 reads SGHTA; CDR2 reads FQGNSA. Trimming removed 5 bases from V and 1 base from J, with 18 bases in between. The clonotype comes from a woman aged 80 or over in good health. The chain combines TRBV7-2 with TRBJ2-4; D call uncertain. Sequencing used blood. The CDR3 DNA sequence: TGTGCCAGCAGCCCGGAATGGCGCGGTGTGGCCAAAAACATTCAGTACTTC. As protein: CASSPEWRGVAKNIQYF.